This TCR beta chain is from a study of T-cell memory formation after mild COVID-19. TCRdb reprocessed the 5' RACE reads with MiXCR, giving one entry per CDR3 protein. The profile shows roughly 620,000 distinct CDR3 sequences, approximately 19% of them singletons. Regarding this clonotype: As yet, its antigen is unknown.

With 0 bases removed from V and 0 bases from J, the gap between germline ends came to 12 bases. The CDR3 runs 16 residues. From germline, CDR1 is SGHRS and CDR2 YFSETQ. Points from the study as a whole: Nothing confirmed that second-wave clones peaking on day 37 were specific for SARS-CoV-2. Detection of some responders pre-infection suggested pre-existing cross-reactive memory T cells participated.

This TCR derives from an adult woman who had mild COVID-19 (a few samples of this study predate the infection). Cell type and time point are not known. Material: PBMCs or a T cell subset sorted from them (not recorded which). V usage is TRBV5-1 and J usage is TRBJ1-1, with D unclear. In DNA form, the CDR3 reads TGCGCCAGCAGCTTGGTAGCCGGAGGCTTGAACACTGAAGCTTTCTTT. Translated: CASSLVAGGLNTEAFF.